This entry lists 29 T cell receptor beta chains sequenced from one sample in a study of identical twins (dated by TCRdb to 2016 to 2018). Libraries were made using 5' RACE. Sequencer: Illumina HiSeq 2000. In-frame beta chains were kept once TCRdb had trimmed the public reads at Q25 with fastp and called clones with MiXCR. Records with the same CDR3 protein are collapsed into one entry carrying the most frequent genes and DNA. The sample has 420,000 or so distinct CDR3 sequences on record, approximately 17% of them singletons. Of the sample, roughly 12% falls within the top ten clones. Sequencing used naive T cells sorted from blood. This specimen's cell subset or site label, interpreted: cells isolated with a human naive T-cell isolation kit. These receptors all come from a man between 45 and 60 years old in good health.

This chain links TRBV5-1 with TRBJ2-5; D may be TRBD2 (6 bases). This CDR3 spans 14 amino acids. V was pared by 3 bases and J by 5 bases, with 14 bases between. Per the germline V gene, CDR1 is SGHRS and CDR2 is YFSETQ. CDR3 sequence reads: CASSWDSSYETQYF. The CDR3 bases are TGCGCCAGCAGCTGGGACTCTTCGTATGAGACCCAGTACTTC.

There are a few counts of this clonotype. The CDR3 DNA reads TGTGCCTGGAGTTTCACGGGGGGATCTAGAGCCCAGTACTTC. This gives the protein CAWSFTGGSRAQYF. V gene TRBV30 combines with J gene TRBJ2-5; 7 nucleotides agree with TRBD2. The germline gives CDR1 GTSNPN, CDR2 SVGIG (reference sequence). The CDR3 runs 14 residues. With V trimmed by 2 bases and J by 9 bases, 12 bases remained unmatched.

The chain combines TRBV6-2 or TRBV6-3 with TRBJ2-1; 9 nucleotides line up with TRBD1. The germline CDR1 and CDR2 sequences are MNHEY and SVGEGT. V gave up 0 bases and J gave up 2 bases; unmatched junction bases: 20. This CDR3 spans 22 amino acids. This CDR3 reads CASSYSSRNPGQGPSTYNEQFF. CDR3 nucleotides: TGTGCCAGCAGTTACTCGAGTCGGAACCCTGGACAGGGGCCAAGTACCTACAATGAGCAGTTCTTC.

There are many counts of this clonotype. The chain has TRBV18 and TRBJ2-1; 8 bases line up with TRBD1. The CDR3 sequence is 17 residues long. V lost 3 bases to trimming and J lost 2 bases; unmatched junction nucleotides: 9. Germline V gene sequence: CDR1 KGHSH, CDR2 LQKENI. For the CDR3, the DNA is TGTGCCAGCTCACCGTACCCAGGGGGCATAGCCTACAATGAGCAGTTCTTC. It translates to CASSPYPGGIAYNEQFF.

This clonotype turned up a few times. The V call is TRBV6-5, the J call TRBJ2-4, with 8 bases aligning to TRBD2. CDR3 length equals 17 residues. CDR1 is MNHEY and CDR2 is SVGAGI in the germline V gene. V trimming: 2 bases; J trimming: 0 bases; junction bases outside the gene matches: 6. The CDR3 region is CASSYGHGGGAKNIQYF. CDR3 DNA: TGTGCCAGCAGTTACGGTCACGGGGGGGGAGCCAAAAACATTCAGTACTTC.

This clonotype was seen ten or more times. The chain recombines TRBV12-3 or TRBV12-4 with TRBJ2-7, with no clear D. With 5 bases removed from V and 0 bases from J, the gap between germline ends came to 8 bases. There are 13 residues in the CDR3. CDR3 DNA: TGTGCCAGCAGTGACTGGAACTCCTACGAGCAGTACTTC. It specifies CASSDWNSYEQYF.

This clonotype was seen more than once but under ten times. V usage is TRBV6-1 and J usage is TRBJ2-1, with 7 bases matching TRBD2. Trimming removed 6 bases from V and 6 bases from J; junction bases left unmatched: 8. The CDR3 contains 14 residues. Per the germline V gene, CDR1 is MNHNS and CDR2 is SASEGT. The CDR3 loop reads CASSRSSGGNEQFF. The CDR3 DNA sequence: TGTGCCAGCAGCCGCTCGTCGGGGGGCAATGAGCAGTTCTTC.

V usage is TRBV27 and J usage is TRBJ2-3, with D hard to call. Germline V gene sequence: CDR1 MNHEY, CDR2 SMNVEV (reference sequence). The CDR3 runs to 13 residues. Trimming took 6 bases from V and 7 from J, leaving 14 bases between them. CDR3 DNA sequence: TGTGCCAGCAGATCACAAAACACGAATACGCAGTATTTT. Translated: CASRSQNTNTQYF.

This clonotype came up many times. The V gene is TRBV5-4, the J gene TRBJ2-7; 8 nucleotides agree with TRBD1. The CDR3 runs 15 residues. Germline V CDR1 and CDR2: SGHNT, YYREEE (reference sequence). Trimming removed 1 base from V and 5 bases from J; junction bases left unmatched: 8. The CDR3 protein is CASSLFPRGHHEQYF. CDR3 nucleotides: TGTGCCAGCAGCTTGTTCCCCAGGGGGCACCACGAGCAGTACTTC.

A remark on this clonotype: A clone one base away is much larger, so this may be a read error. The chain uses TRBV4-3 and TRBJ1-2; a possible D gene is TRBD1 (6 bases). The CDR3 contains 12 residues. Between the trimmed V and J ends, which lost 4 bases and 8 bases, there was a span of 11 bases. Germline-derived CDR1 and CDR2 are LGHNA and YSLEER. The CDR3 region has the DNA TGCGCCAGCAGCCCCCCGACAGGAGGCTACACCTTC. It specifies CASSPPTGGYTF.

This clonotype was counted only a few times. The chain employs TRBV10-3 and TRBJ2-7; the match to TRBD2 covers 11 bases. The CDR3 loop spans 16 amino acids. V gave up 4 bases and J gave up 5 bases; unmatched junction bases: 10. CDR1 is ENHRY and CDR2 is SYGVKD in the germline V gene. CDR3 sequence reads: CAISGRVAGGLHEQYF. In DNA, the CDR3 is TGTGCCATCAGTGGACGGGTAGCGGGAGGGTTGCACGAGCAGTACTTC.

This clonotype was seen a few times. The chain recombines TRBV11-2 with TRBJ2-2; possibly TRBD1 for D (6 bases). Germline CDR1 and CDR2: SGHAT and FQNNGV. The germline V and J ends were trimmed by 1 base and 4 bases, with 10 bases remaining between them. The CDR3 is 15 amino acids. This CDR3 reads CASSLGTGSTGELFF. CDR3 DNA sequence: TGTGCCAGCAGCTTAGGTACAGGGTCCACCGGGGAGCTGTTTTTT. Drawing the rest from reference TRBV11-2 and TRBJ2-2, the complete variable domain is EAGVAQSPRYKIIEKRQSVAFWCNPISGHATLYWYQQILGQGPKLLIQFQNNGVVDDSQLPKDRFSAERLKGVDSTLKIQPAKLEDSAVYLCASSLGTGSTGELFFGEGSRLTVL.

This chain joins TRBV20-1 and TRBJ2-5, with a weak D call TRBD2 (6 bases). With 6 bases removed from V and 2 bases from J, the gap between germline ends came to 16 bases. Germline V gives CDR1 DFQATT, CDR2 SNEGSKA (reference sequence). The CDR3 has 14 amino acids. The DNA of the CDR3 is TGCAGTGCGTCAGTGCTGGGGAGGCAAGAGACCCAGTACTTC. Protein: CSASVLGRQETQYF.

This clonotype was seen many times. J is TRBJ2-1 and V is TRBV12-3 or TRBV12-4, with D unresolved. The CDR3 runs to 13 residues. Trimming stripped 7 bases from V and 4 bases from J, with 11 bases between. The DNA of the CDR3 is TGTGCCAGCACCCCCGGGCGATACAATGAGCAGTTCTTC. Its protein is CASTPGRYNEQFF.

The chain uses TRBV20-1 and TRBJ1-4; D is ambiguous. V was cut by 3 bases and J by 7 bases, with 12 bases left in between. CDR1 is DFQATT, CDR2 SNEGSKA, per germline (reference sequence). The CDR3 contains 13 residues. CDR3 loop: CSASAGTGEKLFF. The CDR3, as DNA: TGCAGTGCTAGTGCGGGAACTGGTGAAAAACTGTTTTTT.

J is TRBJ2-5 and V is TRBV29-1; D possibly corresponds to TRBD1 (6 bases). CDR1 and CDR2 (germline): SQVTM, ANQGSEA. The CDR3 runs to 13 residues. V was clipped by 7 bases and J by 5 bases, with 17 bases between them. CDR3 residues: CSATGQFVETQYF. As DNA, the CDR3 is TGCAGCGCCACCGGACAGTTCGTTGAGACCCAGTACTTC.

The chain couples TRBV12-3 or TRBV12-4 to TRBJ2-4; D call uncertain. Trimming removed 8 bases at V and 1 base at J, with 9 bases between. The CDR3 contains 13 residues. CDR3 loop: CASGDWAKNIQYF. The DNA for the CDR3 is TGTGCCAGCGGAGATTGGGCCAAAAACATTCAGTACTTC.

There are many counts of this clonotype. The chain uses TRBV5-1 and TRBJ2-1; D unclear. The CDR3 length is 13 residues. V gave up 2 bases and J gave up 6 bases, with 9 bases separating them. CDR1 and CDR2 (germline): SGHRS, YFSETQ. CDR3: CASSFENSNEQFF. CDR3 nucleotides: TGCGCCAGCAGCTTCGAGAATTCCAATGAGCAGTTCTTC.

The CDR3 nucleotides are TGTGCCAGCTCACTCCTTACCGGGACAGGGTTGGAGAACACTGAAGCTTTCTTT. Amino acids: CASSLLTGTGLENTEAFF. The rearrangement joins TRBV18 to TRBJ1-1; 9 positions agree with TRBD1. V lost 4 bases and J lost 1; bases outside the gene matches: 13. There are 18 residues in the CDR3. Germline V gene data show CDR1 as KGHSH and CDR2 as LQKENI. The full variable domain, its missing parts supplied by reference TRBV18 and TRBJ1-1, is NAGVMQNPRHLVRRRGQEARLRCSPMKGHSHVYWYRQLPEEGLKFMVYLQKENIIDESGMPKERFSAEFPKEGPSILRIQQVVRGDSAAYFCASSLLTGTGLENTEAFFGQGTRLTVV.

The chain has TRBV2 and TRBJ2-5; TRBD1 aligns across 7 bases. V dropped 6 bases and J dropped 5; count of bases not matched to a gene: 3. The CDR3 runs to 12 residues. Germline-derived CDR1 and CDR2 are SNHLY and FYNNEI. The CDR3 DNA follows: TGTGCCAGCAGAGGACAGGTTGAGACCCAGTACTTC. It codes for CASRGQVETQYF.

This clonotype came up many times. V gene TRBV15 combines with J gene TRBJ2-3, with 7 bases aligning to TRBD2. There are 17 residues in the CDR3. CDR1 and CDR2 from the germline V gene are LNHNV and YYDKDF (reference sequence). Germline trimming cut 0 bases from V and 6 bases from J; bases unmatched to any gene: 12. The CDR3 coding sequence is TGTGCCACCAGCAGAGATCTTCCCCCGGGGGGTTACGATACGCAGTATTTT. Its translation: CATSRDLPPGGYDTQYF.

V gene TRBV20-1 combines with J gene TRBJ1-5; D gene unclear. The CDR3 is 13 residues long. Per germline, CDR1 DFQATT and CDR2 SNEGSKA (reference sequence). Trimming cost V 1 base and J 5 bases, with 9 bases left between them. The CDR3 DNA reads TGCAGTGCTAGAGGGGCAGATTATCAGCCCCAGCATTTT. Amino acid sequence: CSARGADYQPQHF.

A few counts support this clonotype. The chain couples TRBV12-3 or TRBV12-4 to TRBJ2-4; TRBD1 matches at 7 bases. Germline trimming cut 2 bases from V and 6 bases from J; bases unmatched to any gene: 4. There are 14 residues in the CDR3. In DNA, the CDR3 is TGTGCCAGCAGTTTATCAGGGGGAATAAACATTCAGTACTTC. Translated: CASSLSGGINIQYF.

The rearrangement uses TRBV6-1 and TRBJ2-5; tentative D call: TRBD1 (6 bases). Trimming took off 6 bases at V and 7 bases at J, with 15 bases between the two ends. In germline, CDR1 is MNHNS, CDR2 SASEGT. The CDR3 runs to 13 residues. The CDR3 region has the DNA TGTGCCAGCAGGCCAGGGGTTGGGGGGACCCAGTACTTC. It specifies CASRPGVGGTQYF.

The rearrangement uses TRBV20-1 and TRBJ1-3; 7 bases agree with TRBD1. Germline CDR1 DFQATT, CDR2 SNEGSKA (reference sequence). After removal of 6 bases from V and 2 bases from J, the junction contained 7 bases not matched to a gene. The CDR3 runs to 14 residues. The CDR3: CSARHDRAGNTIYF. Written as DNA, the CDR3 is TGCAGTGCCCGACACGACAGGGCTGGAAACACCATATATTTT.

Ten or more counts support this clonotype. CDR3: CASSDTGGNTEAFF. In DNA form, the CDR3 reads TGTGCCAGCAGCGACACAGGGGGGAACACTGAAGCTTTCTTT. The chain couples TRBV5-6 to TRBJ1-1; 8 bases map to TRBD1. With V trimmed by 4 bases and J by 1 base, 3 bases remained unmatched. There are 14 residues in the CDR3. Germline CDR1 reads SGHDT; CDR2 reads YYEEEE.

This clonotype was observed a few times. The CDR3 region is CASSLISGLAEGFYNEQFF. The DNA of the CDR3 is TGCGCCAGCAGCTTGATTTCTGGACTAGCGGAGGGGTTCTACAATGAGCAGTTCTTC. The rearrangement uses TRBV5-1 and TRBJ2-1; 10 nucleotides align to TRBD2. Germline CDR1 and CDR2: SGHRS and YFSETQ. The CDR3 length is 19 residues. V dropped 1 base and J dropped 3; count of bases not matched to a gene: 13.

This clonotype was recorded a few times. The gene calls are TRBV10-3 and TRBJ2-2, with D perhaps TRBD2 (6 bases). This CDR3 has 15 amino acids. The V gene's germline CDR1 is ENHRY and CDR2 SYGVKD. Trimming removed 2 bases from V and 1 base from J, with 8 bases in between. The CDR3 is CAISEVAVNTGELFF. In DNA form, the CDR3 reads TGTGCCATCAGTGAGGTAGCGGTGAACACCGGGGAGCTGTTTTTT.

V gene TRBV27 combines with J gene TRBJ1-5; tentative D call: TRBD1 (5 bases). V lost 2 bases and J lost 0, with 8 bases in between. This CDR3 comprises 15 residues. Germline V gene data show CDR1 as MNHEY and CDR2 as SMNVEV (reference sequence). CDR3 sequence: CASSLIGDSNQPQHF. In DNA form, the CDR3 reads TGTGCCAGCAGTTTAATAGGGGATAGCAATCAGCCCCAGCATTTT.